This T cell receptor beta chain was obtained from a study of molecular identifiers for immune sequencing clone quantification. This clonotype has a handful of counts. One entry per CDR3 protein results from TCRdb running MiXCR on the PCR reads. The repertoire holds about 320,000 distinct CDR3 sequences, about 22% seen once, with 0.81% in the top ten. Sorting captured naive CD8 T cells as CD8+CD4-CCR7+CD45RA+. The V segment lost 3 bases and the J segment 4 bases; nucleotides outside the gene matches: 8. This CDR3 has 15 amino acids. CDR1 SGHKS and CDR2 YYEKEE come from the germline V gene (reference sequence).

Sequencing was performed on naive CD8+ T cells from blood, with Jurkat cell RNA spiked in. The sample's subset: FACS-sorted CD8+CD4-CCR7+CD45RA+ naive T cells. The clonotype originates from a human donor in good health. Some libraries in this study had Jurkat cell RNA spiked in. The rearrangement links TRBV5-5 to TRBJ2-7, with 9 bases fitting TRBD1. The CDR3 sequence: CASSYRTGDVYEQYF. The DNA of the CDR3 is TGTGCCAGCAGCTACCGGACAGGGGACGTATACGAGCAGTACTTC.